The clone carrying this T cell receptor (beta chain) was detected only once. Its antigen is still unknown. TCRdb's table, derived via immunoSEQ multiplex PCR, lists solely in-frame clones and lacks some. The sample yields 62,000 or so clones, 98% seen once. Germline V CDR1 and CDR2: MRHNA, SNTAGT. This CDR3 is built from 15 residues. V lost 2 bases and J 6 bases, leaving 15 bases between the germline ends. The data were taken from a study of Tregs in tolerant kidney transplant recipients. Study-wide context: Related graft donors supplied nonmyeloablative bone marrow transplants, and mixed chimerism was transient.

Thawed PBMCs were FACS-sorted into unstimulated CD4+CD25+CD127- regulatory T cells, CD4+CD25- non-regulatory cells, CD4 and CD8 cells. Study-wide results and caveats: Some patients' samples used different primers over time, so nucleotide sequences weren't comparable.

The input for sequencing was Tregs from blood, taken before the transplant. The source is a human donor who received a combined kidney and bone marrow transplant. This chain joins TRBV6-4 and TRBJ2-3; possibly TRBD1 for D (5 bases). The CDR3 DNA reads TGTGCCAGCAGTGACGGGGCCTCACCCACGGATACGCAGTATTTT. It translates to CASSDGASPTDTQYF.